This record looks at one T cell receptor (beta chain) sequence and its context. The Seattle patients, enrolled during active infection, were followed longitudinally. The authors' processing: For nucleated cells, counts were estimated from reference gene primer amplification. TCRdb's copy holds only in-frame clones and misses some; the assay was immunoSEQ multiplex PCR. The V and J calls and clone size were taken over from that table, and D and trimming were inferred from the DNA. This sample has under 300,000 clones, with 80% to 95% found just once. This sample is part of a study of blood T cell repertoires in COVID-19. For the study at large: From the United States, Italy and Spain came samples of acute and convalescent COVID-19. T cells, B-cell-depleted T cells, or PBMCs provided the cDNA or gDNA that served as material.

Sequencing was done on a sample of peripheral blood. This TCR derives from a man aged 30 to 39 with COVID-19, enrolled during active disease.

CDR3 DNA: TGTGCCAGCAGCCCATCCTCCCGCCGGGACAGAAGTAACTATGGCTACACCTTC. As protein: CASSPSSRRDRSNYGYTF. This chain links TRBV4-2 with TRBJ1-2, with 7 bases that match TRBD1. J was trimmed by 1 base and V by 4 bases; bases with no gene match: 15. Germline CDR1 is LGHNA and CDR2 is YNFKEQ. CDR3 length: 18 amino acids.